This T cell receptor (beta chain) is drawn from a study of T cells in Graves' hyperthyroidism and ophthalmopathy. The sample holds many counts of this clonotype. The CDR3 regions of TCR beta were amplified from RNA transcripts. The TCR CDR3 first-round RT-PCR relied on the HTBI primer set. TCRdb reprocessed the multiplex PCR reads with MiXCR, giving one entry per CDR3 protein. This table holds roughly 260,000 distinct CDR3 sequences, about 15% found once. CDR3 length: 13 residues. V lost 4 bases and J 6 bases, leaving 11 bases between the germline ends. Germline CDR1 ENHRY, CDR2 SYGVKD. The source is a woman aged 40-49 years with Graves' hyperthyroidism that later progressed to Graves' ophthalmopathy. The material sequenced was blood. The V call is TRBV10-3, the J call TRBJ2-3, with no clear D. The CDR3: CAISAPLADTQYF. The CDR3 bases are TGTGCCATCAGTGCCCCTCTCGCCGATACGCAGTATTTT.